The present entry profiles one T cell receptor beta chain with its context. Its antigen is not yet known. Per-base qualities were not stored, and no clone one base away is much larger. The library was obtained by the immunoSEQ multiplex PCR assay. For the multiplex PCR, a mixture combining 60 forward primers for TCR Vbeta segments and 13 reverse primers for TCR Jbeta segments was used. Amplification of the CDR3 region of rearranged TCR beta genes was performed with a multiplex PCR assay on genomic DNA. On the Illumina HiSeq System, the amplified TCR beta libraries were sequenced as 87-base-pair reads. The authors processed their data as follows. A later analysis tallied 75 million to 85 million unique TCR beta chains across the 666 repertoires, and about 12 million of those chains were shared by two or more donors. To remove PCR and sequencing errors, raw reads were error-corrected and collapsed into unique sequences using a nearest-neighbor algorithm that merged closely related sequences. Alignment of CDR3 sequences to IMGT reference sequences was used to assign V, D and J gene segments. Each retained sequence needed at least a six-nucleotide match to both a V gene segment and a J gene segment. A rearrangement was called productive if the CDR3 had no stop codons and remained in frame with V and J, and every other rearrangement was called non-productive. Following IMGT convention, CDR3 was defined as the stretch from the second conserved V-encoded cysteine up to the conserved J-encoded phenylalanine. The earlier analysis of fewer than 750 of the donors excluded sequences that lacked an unambiguous match to a single V gene segment. In an earlier analysis of several hundred of the donors, a V segment was called functional when productive rearrangements were above 56.7%, and segregating when the standard deviation between donors exceeded 5%. To diagnose cytomegalovirus status from the catalog of TCR beta chain sequences, a statistical classification framework was built. A later analysis assigned V and J genes by comparing TCR nucleotide sequences with IMGT/GENE-DB human TR gene sequences. Using the TCRdist pipeline, a later analysis assigned CDR3 sequences along with most-parsimonious VDJ recombination scenarios. A later analysis defined each TCR beta chain by its CDR3 amino acid sequence plus V-gene family, and excluded reads lacking a unique V-gene family. In a later analysis, around 600 highly shared, low-generation-probability nucleotide sequences were removed to address suspected cross-contamination and a sequencing artifact. For each public chain, a later analysis derived a clonal expansion index from normalized ranks of inferred template counts within each repertoire. Generation probabilities in a later analysis came from a VDJ recombination model fitted to out-of-frame rearrangements, and those results were checked against IGoR. Hypergeometric tests were used in a later analysis to score TCR-TCR, TCR-HLA and TCR-CMV co-occurrence, with a repertoire-size bias correction applied to the TCR pairs. False discovery rates were estimated in a later analysis by permuting HLA or CMV assignments 20 times. In a later analysis, co-occurring TCRs were grouped using DBSCAN, with TCRdist sequence similarity added in when clustering inside HLA-allele-positive subsets. Co-occurrence clustering excluded repertoires with fewer than 30,000 or more than 120,000 public chains, plus five with anomalous nucleotide sharing. TCRdb retrieved this table from immuneACCESS and kept in-frame rearrangements only. Not all clones are present; in checked studies, unresolved V genes account for under half, and no reason is known for the remainder. V and J calls and clone size are copied from that table; D and trimming were computed from the DNA. Recorded for this sample are 98,000 or so clones; over 75% of them occurred a single time. The top ten constitute about 5.4% of the sample.

In the germline V gene (reference sequence), CDR1 corresponds to GTSNPN and CDR2 to SVGIG. Reading from cysteine to phenylalanine, the CDR3 counts 15 amino acids. Just the 45-base CDR3 DNA is kept, in frame starting at base 1. Deletion took 2 bases off V and 7 bases off J, with a span of 20 bases between the germline ends. These data are taken from a study of cytomegalovirus exposure and HLA in healthy donors (dated 2017 in TCRdb). Some background on the complete study: An earlier analysis of some 550 of the donors reported about 250 Gb of sequence data and 100 million to 130 million unique TCR beta sequences from 150 million to 200 million T cells. Because of strong linkage in the cohort, roughly five DR-DQ haplotypes were treated as single units for association and clustering. Of the 350 to 400 genotyped donors, about 80% fell in the genetic ancestry cluster associated with self-reported Caucasian donors. The number of typed donors differed by locus: about 629-640 for A, B, C, DRB1 and DQB1; some 500 for DQA1; over 600 for DPA1; and roughly 490 for DPB1. A separate validation cohort of over a hundred different subjects was used in addition to the 666-subject first cohort. High-throughput TCR immunosequencing, statistical association of individual TCRs with disease status, and machine learning were combined to predict cytomegalovirus infection status. Donor age, sex, ethnicity and CMV serostatus were compiled alongside the repertoire data. The T cell repertoires of under 700 subjects were profiled by immunosequencing and related to cytomegalovirus serostatus. Across some 400 genotyped donors of the cohort, an average of approximately 240,000 unique TCR beta nucleotide sequences per donor were sequenced, and roughly 20% of those sequences were non-productive. In a later genetic analysis, genome-wide SNP genotypes for about three fifths of the roughly 670 donors were used, and that subset was treated as a discovery cohort. A later analysis re-analyzed previously published TCR beta repertoires from 550 to 700 donors and added high-resolution HLA genotyping to study TCR occurrence patterns. An early release that covered more than 550 HLA-typed donors contained approximately 290 gigabases of sequencing data and around 85 million unique TCR sequences. Every discovery cohort repertoire had been produced on one sequencing platform. An earlier analysis of a few hundred of the donors applied high-throughput TCR beta sequencing to assess whether each TCR beta V gene segment acted as functional or pseudogenic. Both class I and class II loci were covered by HLA typing, at four-digit resolution. The later analysis used no new phenotypic data to find candidate immune exposures, relying instead on TCR beta sequences and their occurrence across donors. The study aimed to test whether signatures of past pathogen exposure could be identified by cataloging public T cell receptors.

The full study reports these points: In the study, some 160 TCR beta chains were listed as associated with cytomegalovirus. In a later analysis, most CMV-associated TCR beta chains were found to appear HLA-restricted, with HLA associations seemingly driven largely by CMV exposure. The classifier was reported to diagnose cytomegalovirus status with high specificity and sensitivity in both the original cohort and the validation cohort. While some public TCRs were present in many individuals, most TCR sequences turned up only very rarely across donors. When HLA alleles, especially DR and DQ, strongly co-occurred, TCR associations were difficult to assign to individual alleles. Roughly uniform sequencing depth across donors was assumed in presence/absence analyses, although this assumption may not hold. In a later analysis, the rate of TCR association differed among HLA loci, with DRB1 alleles having the most associated TCRs and HLA-C alleles having the fewest. A further reported finding was that TCR beta sequences accurately predicted the HLA-A and HLA-B alleles for most subjects in the first cohort. A later analysis associated around 16,000 TCR beta sequences with specific HLA alleles at a false discovery rate of 0.05. Linkage disequilibrium might explain the correlated functional status among segregating V segments, but an unknown experimental factor could not be ruled out. Because counts were too low, roughly 16 rarely observed V segments, including chromosome 9 orphons, were excluded from the earlier analysis of 587 of the donors. A group of highly shared sequence variants was considered likely to be a technical artifact of the sequencing pipeline. Several of the top co-occurrence clusters appeared to be linked to parvovirus B19, influenza, CMV and Epstein-Barr virus, according to a later analysis. Some IMGT-functional V segments, including TRBV6-2 and TRBV6-3, could not be told apart with the 87-base-pair reads, so those segments were excluded. The only immune exposure information available for the cohort was CMV serostatus. Because HLA typing was missing for some donors at each locus, association tests included only the typed subset. A later analysis found that HLA-associated TCR beta chains were more clonally expanded and had lower generation probabilities than equally common non-associated chains. A later genetic analysis associated a missense DCLRE1C variant with V-gene and J-gene trimming of TCR beta chains, and an independent cohort replicated the association. Compared with the roughly 700-donor mean, donors in an Asian-associated ancestry cluster had fewer N-insertions in productive TCRs, according to a later genetic analysis. In vitro tests confirmed that a few of the cytomegalovirus-associated TCR beta chains recognize cytomegalovirus antigens. An earlier analysis of approximately 530 of the donors showed that most TCR beta V segments appeared in productive rearrangements either about 87% or about 30% of the time, which broadly matched IMGT annotations. The authors suggested that the approach could potentially be generalized to other disease states and immunological phenotypes. In this cohort, only TCR beta chains were sequenced, and detectable features were limited by the absence of alpha or paired-chain data.

In total, about 650 healthy bone marrow donors made up the cohort. All cohort members were sampled while nominally healthy, although unrecorded immune exposures were likely present. The donor was CMV seropositive and belonged to the group of more than 250 seropositive cohort members. Every donor gave a peripheral blood sample, and the peripheral blood mononuclear cells from that sample were used for TCR beta sequencing. The Qiagen DNeasy Blood Extraction Kit was used to extract genomic DNA from the blood cell samples. The sequence came from a woman in her late teens or twenties in good health and CMV-seropositive. The specimen was PBMCs. Recombination connected TRBV30 to TRBJ1-1; TRBD1 is a possible D gene, resting on 6 matching bases. The CDR3 region reads CAWSSQPTGRGEAFF. The sequenced DNA: TGTGCCTGGAGTTCTCAACCTACAGGGAGAGGTGAAGCTTTCTTT.